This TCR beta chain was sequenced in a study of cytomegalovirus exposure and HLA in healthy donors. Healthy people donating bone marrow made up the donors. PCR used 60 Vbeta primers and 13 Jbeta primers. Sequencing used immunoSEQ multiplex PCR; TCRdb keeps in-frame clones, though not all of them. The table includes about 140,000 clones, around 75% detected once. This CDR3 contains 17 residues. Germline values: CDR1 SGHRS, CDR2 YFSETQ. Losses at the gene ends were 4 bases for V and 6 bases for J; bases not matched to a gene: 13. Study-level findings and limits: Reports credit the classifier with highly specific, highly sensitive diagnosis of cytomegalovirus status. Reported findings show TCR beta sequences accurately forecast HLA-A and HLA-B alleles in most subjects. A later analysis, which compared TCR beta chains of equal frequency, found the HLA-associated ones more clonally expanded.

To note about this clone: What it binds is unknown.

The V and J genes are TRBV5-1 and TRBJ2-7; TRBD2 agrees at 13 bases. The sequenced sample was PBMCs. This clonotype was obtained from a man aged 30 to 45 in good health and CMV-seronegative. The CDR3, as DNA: TGCGCCAGCAGCCCGTCCGGACTAGCGGGAGAGGCGGCCGAGCAGTACTTC. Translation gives CASSPSGLAGEAAEQYF. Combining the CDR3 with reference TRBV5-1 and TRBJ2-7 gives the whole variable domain KAGVTQTPRYLIKTRGQQVTLSCSPISGHRSVSWYQQTPGQGLQFLFEYFSETQRNKGNFPGRFSGRQFSNSRSEMNVSTLELGDSALYLCASSPSGLAGEAAEQYFGPGTRLTVT.